This TCR beta chain derives from a study of T cell changes during pregnancy in multiple sclerosis. This CDR3 has 12 amino acids. The germline gives CDR1 ENHRY, CDR2 SYGVKD. Repertoires were generated with immunoSEQ multiplex PCR, while TCRdb's copy carries only in-frame clones and drops some. The profile shows fewer than 45,000 clones, under 95% of them singletons. This clone was detected once. A junction end diverges from the germline sequence, so it may reflect a read error. Distinct nucleotide sequences in the sample also encode this CDR3. Sequencing was performed on CD4+ T cells from peripheral blood mononuclear cells, taken in the third trimester of pregnancy. The sequence came from a female donor with multiple sclerosis, enrolled in a pregnancy study. The genes are TRBV10-3 and TRBJ2-5; no definite D call. DNA for the CDR3: TGTGCCATTAGTGGCAGCCAAGAGACCCAGTACTTC. It yields the protein CAISGSQETQYF.